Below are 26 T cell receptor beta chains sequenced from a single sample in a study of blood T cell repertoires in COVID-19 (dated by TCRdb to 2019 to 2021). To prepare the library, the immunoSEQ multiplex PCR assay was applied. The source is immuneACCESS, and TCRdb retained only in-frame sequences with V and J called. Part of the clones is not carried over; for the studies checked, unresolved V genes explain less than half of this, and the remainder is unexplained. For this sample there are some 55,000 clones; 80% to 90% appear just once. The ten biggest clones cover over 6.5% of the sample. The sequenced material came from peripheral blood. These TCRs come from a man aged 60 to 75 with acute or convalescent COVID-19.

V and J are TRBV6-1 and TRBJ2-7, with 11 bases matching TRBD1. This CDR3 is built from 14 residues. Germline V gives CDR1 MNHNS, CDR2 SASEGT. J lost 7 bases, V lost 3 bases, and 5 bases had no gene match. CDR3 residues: CASSDGQGAREQYF. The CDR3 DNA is TGTGCCAGCAGTGACGGACAGGGGGCGCGAGAGCAGTACTTC.

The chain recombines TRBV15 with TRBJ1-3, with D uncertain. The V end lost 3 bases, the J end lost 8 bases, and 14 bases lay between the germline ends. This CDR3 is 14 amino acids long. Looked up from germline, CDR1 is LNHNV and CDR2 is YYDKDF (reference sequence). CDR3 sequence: CATSSSPKKDTIYF. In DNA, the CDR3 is TGTGCCACCAGCAGCTCCCCTAAGAAAGACACCATATATTTT.

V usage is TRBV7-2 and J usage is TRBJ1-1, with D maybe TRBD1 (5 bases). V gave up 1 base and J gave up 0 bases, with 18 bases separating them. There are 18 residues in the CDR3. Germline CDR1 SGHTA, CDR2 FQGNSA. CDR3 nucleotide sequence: TGTGCCAGCAGCTTAGTTTACGGCGGGCGGGGACTGAACACTGAAGCTTTCTTT. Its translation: CASSLVYGGRGLNTEAFF.

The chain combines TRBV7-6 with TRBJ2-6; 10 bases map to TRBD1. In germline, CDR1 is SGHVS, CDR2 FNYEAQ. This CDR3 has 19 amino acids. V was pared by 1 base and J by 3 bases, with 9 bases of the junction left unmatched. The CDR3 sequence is CASSLEATGGGFGANVLTF. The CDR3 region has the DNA TGTGCCAGCAGCTTAGAGGCGACAGGGGGCGGGTTTGGGGCCAACGTCCTGACTTTC.

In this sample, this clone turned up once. The CDR3 DNA is TGTGCCAGCAGCCTGAATGAGCAGTTCTTC. Translation gives CASSLNEQFF. The chain employs TRBV5-5 and TRBJ2-1; D is uncertain. The germline gives CDR1 SGHKS, CDR2 YYEKEE (reference sequence). Deletions cut 4 bases from V and 7 bases from J, with 3 bases between. The CDR3 is 10 amino acids.

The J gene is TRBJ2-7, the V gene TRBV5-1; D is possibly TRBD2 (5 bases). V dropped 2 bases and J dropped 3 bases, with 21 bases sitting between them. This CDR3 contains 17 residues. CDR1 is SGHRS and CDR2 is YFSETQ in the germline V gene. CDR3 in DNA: TGCGCCAGCAGCTTACTAGGTGGGCGGGTCCCCAACTACGAGCAGTACTTC. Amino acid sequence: CASSLLGGRVPNYEQYF. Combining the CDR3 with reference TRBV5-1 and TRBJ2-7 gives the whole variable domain KAGVTQTPRYLIKTRGQQVTLSCSPISGHRSVSWYQQTPGQGLQFLFEYFSETQRNKGNFPGRFSGRQFSNSRSEMNVSTLELGDSALYLCASSLLGGRVPNYEQYFGPGTRLTVT.

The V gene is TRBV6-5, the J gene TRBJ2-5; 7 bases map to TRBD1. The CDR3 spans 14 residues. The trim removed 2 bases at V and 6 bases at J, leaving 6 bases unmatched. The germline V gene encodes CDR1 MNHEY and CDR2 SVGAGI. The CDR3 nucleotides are TGTGCCAGCAGTTACGACAGGGCGGTGAAGACCCAGTACTTC. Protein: CASSYDRAVKTQYF.

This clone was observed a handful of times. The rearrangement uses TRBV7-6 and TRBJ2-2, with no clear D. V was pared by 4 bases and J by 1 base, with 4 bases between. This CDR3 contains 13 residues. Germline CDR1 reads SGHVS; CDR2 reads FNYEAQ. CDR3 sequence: CASSSGNTGELFF. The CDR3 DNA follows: TGTGCCAGCAGCTCCGGGAACACCGGGGAGCTGTTTTTT. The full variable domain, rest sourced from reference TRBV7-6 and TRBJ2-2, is GAGVSQSPRYKVTKRGQDVALRCDPISGHVSLYWYRQALGQGPEFLTYFNYEAQQDKSGLPNDRFSAERPEGSISTLTIQRTEQRDSAMYRCASSSGNTGELFFGEGSRLTVL.

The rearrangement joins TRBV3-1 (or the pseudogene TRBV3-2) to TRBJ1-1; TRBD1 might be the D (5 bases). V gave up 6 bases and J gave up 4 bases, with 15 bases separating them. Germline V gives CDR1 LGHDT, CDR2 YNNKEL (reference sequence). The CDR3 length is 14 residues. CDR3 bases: TGTGCCAGCAGTTACCAGGCGGGGGGCACTGAAGCTTTCTTT. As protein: CASSYQAGGTEAFF.

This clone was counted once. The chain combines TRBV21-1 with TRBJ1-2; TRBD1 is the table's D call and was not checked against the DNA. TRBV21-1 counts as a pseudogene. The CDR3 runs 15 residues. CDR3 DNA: TGTGCCAGCAGGGTCGACAGACTCTCTAACTATGGCTACACCTTC. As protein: CASRVDRLSNYGYTF.

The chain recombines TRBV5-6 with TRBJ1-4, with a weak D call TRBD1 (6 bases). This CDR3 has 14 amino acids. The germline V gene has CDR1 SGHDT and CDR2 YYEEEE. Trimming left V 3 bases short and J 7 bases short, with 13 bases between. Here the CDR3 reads CASSWRRGGEKLFF. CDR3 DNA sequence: TGTGCCAGCAGCTGGAGACGAGGGGGTGAAAAACTGTTTTTT.

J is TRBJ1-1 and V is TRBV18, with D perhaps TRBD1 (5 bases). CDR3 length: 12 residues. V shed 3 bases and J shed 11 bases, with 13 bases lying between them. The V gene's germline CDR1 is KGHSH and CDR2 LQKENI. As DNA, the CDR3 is TGTGCCAGCTCACCGGGGCAGGTCGGCGCTTTCTTT. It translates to CASSPGQVGAFF.

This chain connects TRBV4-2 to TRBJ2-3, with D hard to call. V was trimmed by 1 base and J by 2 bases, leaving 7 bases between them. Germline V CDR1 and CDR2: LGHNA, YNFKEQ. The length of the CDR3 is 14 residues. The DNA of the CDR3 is TGTGCCAGCAGCCAAGGACTCTACACAGATACGCAGTATTTT. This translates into CASSQGLYTDTQYF.

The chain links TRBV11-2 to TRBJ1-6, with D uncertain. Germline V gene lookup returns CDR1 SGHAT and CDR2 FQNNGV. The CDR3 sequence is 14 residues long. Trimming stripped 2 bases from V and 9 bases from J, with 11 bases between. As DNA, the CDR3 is TGTGCCAGCAGCTTACGCCTGTTGGCTTCACCCCTCCACTTT. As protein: CASSLRLLASPLHF.

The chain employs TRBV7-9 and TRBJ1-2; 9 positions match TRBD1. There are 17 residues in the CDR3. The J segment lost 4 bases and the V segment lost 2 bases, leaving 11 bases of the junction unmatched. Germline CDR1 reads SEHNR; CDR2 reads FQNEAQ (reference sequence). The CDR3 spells CASSLSHGTGIIYGYTF. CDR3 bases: TGTGCCAGCAGCTTATCCCACGGGACAGGGATAATCTATGGCTACACCTTC.

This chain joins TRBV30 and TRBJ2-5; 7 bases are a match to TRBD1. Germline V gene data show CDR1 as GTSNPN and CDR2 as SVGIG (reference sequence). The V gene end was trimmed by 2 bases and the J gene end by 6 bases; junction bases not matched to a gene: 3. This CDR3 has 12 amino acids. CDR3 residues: CAWSQGEKTQYF. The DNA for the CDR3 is TGTGCCTGGAGTCAGGGGGAGAAGACCCAGTACTTC.

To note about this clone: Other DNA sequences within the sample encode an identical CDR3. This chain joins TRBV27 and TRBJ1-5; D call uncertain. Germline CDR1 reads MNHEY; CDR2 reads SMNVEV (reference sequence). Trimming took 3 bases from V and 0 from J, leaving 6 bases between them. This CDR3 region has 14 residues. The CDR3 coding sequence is TGTGCCAGCAGTTTCACGGGTAGCAATCAGCCCCAGCATTTT. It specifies CASSFTGSNQPQHF.

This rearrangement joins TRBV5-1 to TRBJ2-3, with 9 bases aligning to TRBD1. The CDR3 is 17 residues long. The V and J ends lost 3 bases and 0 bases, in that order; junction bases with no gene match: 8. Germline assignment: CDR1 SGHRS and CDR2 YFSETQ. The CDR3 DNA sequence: TGCGCCAGCAGCTGGGACAGGGTAGGCCCTAGCACAGATACGCAGTATTTT. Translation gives CASSWDRVGPSTDTQYF.

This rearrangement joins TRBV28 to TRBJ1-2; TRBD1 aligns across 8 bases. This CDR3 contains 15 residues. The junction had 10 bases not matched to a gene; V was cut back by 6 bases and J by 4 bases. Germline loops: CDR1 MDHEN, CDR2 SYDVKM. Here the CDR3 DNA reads TGTGCCAGCAGATTGACAGGGGCTACCGGCTATGGCTACACCTTC. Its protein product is CASRLTGATGYGYTF.

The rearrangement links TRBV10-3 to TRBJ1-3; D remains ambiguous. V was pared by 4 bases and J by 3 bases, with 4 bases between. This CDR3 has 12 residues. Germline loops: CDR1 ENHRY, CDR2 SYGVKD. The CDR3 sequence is CAISVIGNTIYF. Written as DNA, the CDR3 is TGTGCCATCAGTGTCATTGGAAACACCATATATTTT.

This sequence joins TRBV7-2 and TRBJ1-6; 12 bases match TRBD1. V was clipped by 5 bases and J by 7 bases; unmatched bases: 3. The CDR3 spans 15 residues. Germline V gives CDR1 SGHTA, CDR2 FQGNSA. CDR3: CASSGTGGSNSPLHF. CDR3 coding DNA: TGTGCCAGCAGCGGGACAGGGGGCTCAAATTCACCCCTCCACTTT.

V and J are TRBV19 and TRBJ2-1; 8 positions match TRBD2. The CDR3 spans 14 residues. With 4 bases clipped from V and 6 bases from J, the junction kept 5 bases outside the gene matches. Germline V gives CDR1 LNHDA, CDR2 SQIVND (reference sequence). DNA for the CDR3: TGTGCCAGTAGTAGCGGACTAGCCCCCAATGAGCAGTTCTTC. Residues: CASSSGLAPNEQFF.

DNA for the CDR3: TGTGCCAGCAGCCGTGGCGGCGGGGGACCTTCCTACAATGAGCAGTTCTTC. This encodes CASSRGGGGPSYNEQFF. The chain links TRBV27 to TRBJ2-1; 7 bases map to TRBD2. The CDR3 is 17 amino acids. After removal of 6 bases from V and 1 base from J, the junction contained 12 bases not matched to a gene. Germline loops: CDR1 MNHEY, CDR2 SMNVEV (reference sequence).

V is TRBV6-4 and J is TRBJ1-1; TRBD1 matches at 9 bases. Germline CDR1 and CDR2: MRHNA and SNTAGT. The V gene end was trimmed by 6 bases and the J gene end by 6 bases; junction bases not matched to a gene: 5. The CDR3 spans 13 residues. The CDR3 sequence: CASSTDRGAEAFF. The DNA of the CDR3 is TGTGCCAGCAGCACCGACAGGGGGGCTGAAGCTTTCTTT.

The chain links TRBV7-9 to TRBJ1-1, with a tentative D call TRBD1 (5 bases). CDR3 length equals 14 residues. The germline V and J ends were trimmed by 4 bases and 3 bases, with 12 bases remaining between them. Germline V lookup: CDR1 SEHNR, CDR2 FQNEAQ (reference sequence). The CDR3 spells CASSSQGGYTEAFF. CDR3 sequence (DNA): TGTGCCAGCAGCTCCCAGGGCGGATACACTGAAGCTTTCTTT.

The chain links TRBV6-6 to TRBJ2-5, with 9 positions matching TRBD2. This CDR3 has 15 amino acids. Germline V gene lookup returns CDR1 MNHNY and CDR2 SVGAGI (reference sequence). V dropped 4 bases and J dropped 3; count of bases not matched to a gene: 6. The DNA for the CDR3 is TGTGCCAGCAGTTTCCTAGCGGGGAACAAAGAGACCCAGTACTTC. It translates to CASSFLAGNKETQYF.